A single sample gave rise to the 3 T cell receptor beta chains below, sequenced in a study of cytomegalovirus exposure and HLA in healthy donors. Researchers ran the PCR with 60 Vbeta and 13 Jbeta primers. Clones were read by immunoSEQ multiplex PCR, and TCRdb kept only the in-frame ones, dropping some. The sample lists about 95,000 clones, over 70% occurring once. The source material was PBMCs. All receptors derive from a man in his fifties or sixties in good health and CMV-seronegative.

The CDR3 here is CARYRNNIPLGAFF. Written as DNA, the CDR3 is TGTGCCAGATACAGGAACAACATCCCCTTGGGAGCTTTCTTT. This chain uses TRBV10-3 with TRBJ1-1, with a tentative D call TRBD1 (5 bases). This CDR3 comprises 14 residues. Trimming cost V 10 bases and J 10 bases, with 25 bases left between them. CDR1 and CDR2 (germline): ENHRY, SYGVKD.

The DNA of the CDR3 is TGTGCCAGCAGACCGGTGGAGATGGAGGGGTACGAGCAGTACTTC. Protein: CASRPVEMEGYEQYF. The chain carries TRBV2 and TRBJ2-7; a weak D match, TRBD2 (6 bases). The germline V gene has CDR1 SNHLY and CDR2 FYNNEI. The CDR3 has 15 residues. V lost 6 bases, J lost 4 bases, and 19 bases lay in between.

This clone has only one observation. The rearrangement links TRBV9 to TRBJ1-2; TRBD1 agrees at 8 bases. Germline assignment: CDR1 SGDLS and CDR2 YYNGEE. CDR3 length: 17 residues. V trimming: 0 bases; J trimming: 5 bases; junction bases outside the gene matches: 12. The CDR3 is CASSVGTGMMEDYGYTF. The CDR3 DNA sequence: TGTGCCAGCAGCGTAGGGACAGGGATGATGGAAGATTATGGCTACACCTTC.